Below, 26 T cell receptor beta chains from the same sample are listed, as sequenced in a study of blood T cell repertoires in COVID-19. TCRdb's table, derived via immunoSEQ multiplex PCR, lists solely in-frame clones and lacks some. Here the sample spans around 99,000 clones, 80% to 90% being singletons. Specimen: peripheral blood. The receptors were gathered from a woman of 80 years or more with active or convalescent COVID-19.

This clone was found a few times. Other nucleotide sequences in the sample specify the same CDR3. The CDR3, as DNA: TGCGCCAGCAGCCTCCAAGAGACCCAGTACTTC. It codes for CASSLQETQYF. The chain is built from TRBV5-1 and TRBJ2-5; D remains ambiguous. V was pared by 4 bases and J by 1 base, with 2 bases between. This CDR3 is 11 amino acids long. Germline loops: CDR1 SGHRS, CDR2 YFSETQ.

The rearrangement uses TRBV24-1 and TRBJ2-2; TRBD1 is a possible D gene (6 bases). Per germline, CDR1 KGHDR and CDR2 SFDVKD. V lost 7 bases and J lost 4, with 21 bases in between. This CDR3 has 17 amino acids. CDR3 amino acids: CATSPPQGRMSTGELFF. The DNA of the CDR3 is TGTGCCACCAGCCCCCCACAGGGACGCATGAGCACCGGGGAGCTGTTTTTT.

This sequence joins TRBV6-6 and TRBJ2-7, with D possibly matching TRBD2 (5 bases). This CDR3 region has 13 residues. Germline V gene lookup returns CDR1 MNHNY and CDR2 SVGAGI (reference sequence). Between the trimmed V and J ends, which lost 2 bases and 7 bases, there was a span of 12 bases. The CDR3 here is CASSYEGYGEQYF. In DNA, the CDR3 is TGTGCCAGCAGTTACGAGGGCTATGGGGAGCAGTACTTC.

The table lists this clone with a count of one. The V gene is TRBV28, the J gene TRBJ1-2; TRBD1 aligns across 9 bases. The CDR3 sequence is 14 residues long. CDR1 MDHEN and CDR2 SYDVKM come from the germline V gene. Trimming removed 6 bases from V and 4 bases from J; junction bases left unmatched: 6. This CDR3 is CASSRDRVSYGYTF. The CDR3 nucleotides read TGTGCCAGCAGCCGGGACAGGGTTTCCTATGGCTACACCTTC.

This sequence joins TRBV19 and TRBJ2-5, with 13 bases lining up with TRBD2. J was trimmed by 5 bases and V by 6 bases; bases with no gene match: 6. The germline CDR1 and CDR2 sequences are LNHDA and SQIVND (reference sequence). CDR3 size: 15 residues. The CDR3 is CASSPMTSGGETQYF. Written as DNA, the CDR3 is TGTGCCAGTAGCCCAATGACTAGCGGGGGGGAGACCCAGTACTTC.

This clone has only one observation. The CDR3, as DNA: TGTGCCAGCAGTTTACAATGGGGGGATCCGGGCTCAGAGACCCAGTACTTC. It specifies CASSLQWGDPGSETQYF. The gene calls are TRBV28 and TRBJ2-5, with TRBD2 as a possible D gene (6 bases). The CDR3 is 17 amino acids. Germline loops: CDR1 MDHEN, CDR2 SYDVKM. Trimming removed 2 bases at V and 4 bases at J, with 20 bases between.

V gene TRBV27 combines with J gene TRBJ2-7; tentative D call: TRBD2 (6 bases). V was trimmed by 6 bases and J by 5 bases, leaving 20 bases between them. CDR1 and CDR2 (germline): MNHEY, SMNVEV (reference sequence). The CDR3 is made up of 15 amino acids. The CDR3 loop reads CASRHDVWASDEQYF. CDR3 sequence (DNA): TGTGCCAGCAGACACGATGTTTGGGCTAGCGACGAGCAGTACTTC.

The rearrangement uses TRBV11-2 and TRBJ2-1; 10 nucleotides align to TRBD2. The germline V gene has CDR1 SGHAT and CDR2 FQNNGV. CDR3 length equals 19 residues. V was clipped by 1 base and J by 5 bases; unmatched bases: 14. The CDR3 region is CASSLVLGGLAGAHNEQFF. CDR3 DNA sequence: TGTGCCAGCAGCTTAGTTTTAGGTGGGCTAGCGGGAGCCCACAATGAGCAGTTCTTC.

In this sample, this clone turned up once. This chain links TRBV29-1 with TRBJ2-7; TRBD2 might be the D (7 bases). Per the germline V gene, CDR1 is SQVTM and CDR2 is ANQGSEA. Trimming shortened V by 5 bases and J by 4 bases, and 24 bases separated the two germline ends. The CDR3 has 16 amino acids. This CDR3 is CSVRARGQGRGYEQYF. The CDR3 coding sequence is TGCAGCGTTAGGGCCCGCGGGCAGGGGAGGGGATACGAGCAGTACTTC.

V and J are TRBV5-1 and TRBJ2-3; unclear D gene. The germline CDR1 and CDR2 sequences are SGHRS and YFSETQ. The CDR3 runs to 15 residues. V was clipped by 0 bases and J by 3 bases, with 11 bases between them. CDR3 residues: CASSLAVQATDTQYF. CDR3 in DNA: TGCGCCAGCAGCTTGGCCGTTCAGGCAACAGATACGCAGTATTTT.

The chain links TRBV6-5 to TRBJ2-2; tentative D call: TRBD2 (5 bases). The germline CDR1 and CDR2 sequences are MNHEY and SVGAGI. The CDR3 covers 13 residues. V shed 6 bases and J shed 4 bases, with 9 bases lying between them. CDR3 protein: CASSKSGTGELFF. CDR3 DNA sequence: TGTGCCAGCAGCAAAAGCGGCACCGGGGAGCTGTTTTTT.

The sample holds a few counts of this clone. The chain employs TRBV4-1 and TRBJ2-1; 9 bases are a match to TRBD2. The germline V gene encodes CDR1 MGHRA and CDR2 YSYEKL. The length of the CDR3 is 16 residues. V shed 2 bases and J 7 bases; nucleotides not matched to a gene: 9. The CDR3: CASSQNPSGIENEQFF. As DNA, the CDR3 is TGCGCCAGCAGCCAAAATCCTAGCGGGATTGAGAATGAGCAGTTCTTC.

The chain carries TRBV28 and TRBJ2-1, with 15 bases identical to TRBD2. Germline assignment: CDR1 MDHEN and CDR2 SYDVKM. This CDR3 is built from 16 residues. J was trimmed by 13 bases and V by 5 bases; bases with no gene match: 12. The CDR3 region has the DNA TGTGCCAGCAGTGACTCTCGGACTAGCGGGAGGGCAAGCCAGTTCTTC. It is translated as CASSDSRTSGRASQFF.

The genes are TRBV28 and TRBJ2-5; maybe TRBD2 (7 bases). The CDR3 has 15 residues. CDR1 is MDHEN, CDR2 SYDVKM, per germline. Trimming cost V 1 base and J 7 bases, with 16 bases left between them. This CDR3 reads CASSLLGGLVGTQYF. CDR3 DNA sequence: TGTGCCAGCAGTTTATTGGGGGGGCTGGTCGGGACCCAGTACTTC.

The V call is TRBV28, the J call TRBJ2-7, with a possible D match to TRBD2 (6 bases). V was clipped by 7 bases and J by 3 bases, with 22 bases between them. Germline V CDR1 and CDR2: MDHEN, SYDVKM. The CDR3 sequence is 16 residues long. CDR3 region: CASIGGGGQGRYEQYF. DNA for the CDR3: TGTGCCAGCATTGGGGGTGGAGGGCAGGGCCGCTACGAGCAGTACTTC.

V and J are TRBV28 and TRBJ2-7; TRBD1 might be the D (6 bases). The V end was cut by 3 bases, the J end by 2 bases, with 11 bases between. Germline-derived CDR1 and CDR2 are MDHEN and SYDVKM. The CDR3 contains 14 residues. The CDR3 is CASSFRRGPYEQYF. In nucleotides, the CDR3 is TGTGCCAGCAGTTTTCGCAGGGGTCCCTACGAGCAGTACTTC.

The CDR3 sequence is CAISEQGDSYNEQFF. The CDR3 DNA reads as TGTGCCATCAGTGAGCAAGGGGACAGTTACAATGAGCAGTTCTTC. The rearrangement uses TRBV10-3 and TRBJ2-1; 7 bases match TRBD1. The CDR3 sequence is 15 residues long. J was trimmed by 4 bases and V by 2 bases; bases with no gene match: 5. Germline V gene data show CDR1 as ENHRY and CDR2 as SYGVKD.

This clone was recorded once. V gene TRBV11-3 combines with J gene TRBJ1-3; 9 bases match TRBD1. The CDR3 totals 18 residues. From germline, CDR1 is SGHNT and CDR2 YENEEA. Trimming took 1 base from V and 2 from J; bases not matched to a gene: 9. The CDR3 nucleotides read TGTGCCAGCAGCTTAGTGAAGGACAGGGGATCGGCTGGAAACACCATATATTTT. Its protein is CASSLVKDRGSAGNTIYF.

The chain is built from TRBV9 and TRBJ2-1, with TRBD2 identical over 12 bases. Germline V lookup: CDR1 SGDLS, CDR2 YYNGEE. The CDR3 has 17 amino acids. V trimming: 4 bases; J trimming: 3 bases; junction bases outside the gene matches: 8. The CDR3 bases are TGTGCCAGCAGCACAGGACTAGCGGGGCACTTCTACAATGAGCAGTTCTTC. Protein: CASSTGLAGHFYNEQFF.

This clone was detected only a few times. The V and J genes are TRBV9 and TRBJ2-1, with D possibly TRBD1 on 5 matching bases. Germline V CDR1 and CDR2: SGDLS, YYNGEE. The CDR3 is 16 residues long. V was clipped by 1 base and J by 0 bases, with 11 bases between them. The CDR3: CASSVLSGSSYNEQFF. The CDR3, as DNA: TGTGCCAGCAGCGTATTGTCAGGGTCCTCCTACAATGAGCAGTTCTTC.

Concerning this clone itself: At one boundary the junction diverges from the germline segment, which might be a read error. This chain uses TRBV2 with TRBJ2-3; the D is unclear. Germline CDR1 SNHLY, CDR2 FYNNEI. The CDR3 totals 13 residues. The DNA for the CDR3 is TGTGCCAGCAGTGAAGCGCTTCTGGTGGGCAGCCTTTTT. Protein: CASSEALLVGSLF.

The chain employs TRBV6-6 and TRBJ2-1; 7 positions agree with TRBD2. In germline, CDR1 is MNHNY, CDR2 SVGAGI (reference sequence). The CDR3 spans 10 residues. The V segment lost 11 bases and the J segment 9 bases; nucleotides outside the gene matches: 4. The CDR3 spells CAGGVGEQFF. Written as DNA, the CDR3 is TGTGCCGGGGGGGTAGGTGAGCAGTTCTTC.

This rearrangement joins TRBV5-1 to TRBJ1-2; D gene uncertain. Germline V gene data show CDR1 as SGHRS and CDR2 as YFSETQ. The CDR3 length is 14 residues. Trimming took 0 bases from V and 2 from J, leaving 8 bases between them. The CDR3 protein is CASSLADANYGYTF. CDR3 DNA sequence: TGCGCCAGCAGCTTGGCTGATGCGAACTATGGCTACACCTTC.

The CDR3 loop is CASSQDPSGYEQYF. In nucleotides, the CDR3 is TGTGCCAGCAGCCAAGATCCTAGCGGGTACGAGCAGTACTTC. The gene calls are TRBV4-2 and TRBJ2-7, with 8 bases lining up with TRBD2. The CDR3 runs to 14 residues. The germline gives CDR1 LGHNA, CDR2 YNFKEQ. Trimming took 0 bases from V and 4 from J; bases not matched to a gene: 2.

This chain links TRBV2 with TRBJ1-5, with D perhaps TRBD1 (6 bases). The V gene's germline CDR1 is SNHLY and CDR2 FYNNEI. CDR3 length: 15 residues. V lost 6 bases and J lost 0, with 12 bases in between. CDR3 sequence (DNA): TGTGCCAGCAGCTGGGGGGGCCTTAGCAATCAGCCCCAGCATTTT. Protein: CASSWGGLSNQPQHF.

A single count supports this clone. The CDR3 DNA sequence: TGTGCCAGCAGCTTAAATCTACAGGGGACCCCCTACGAGCAGTACTTC. Residues: CASSLNLQGTPYEQYF. V and J are TRBV11-2 and TRBJ2-7, with 7 nucleotides matching TRBD1. The CDR3 contains 16 residues. The J segment lost 2 bases and the V segment lost 2 bases, leaving 9 bases of the junction unmatched. The germline gives CDR1 SGHAT, CDR2 FQNNGV.